This TCR beta chain was obtained from a study of T cell responses to AZD1222 COVID-19 vaccine. Regarding the study as a whole: Spike-spanning, vaccine-associated CD4 TCRs were dominant at 160-218 and 743-854. Nearly half of unique spike-specific TCRs reportedly avoided B.1.351 and B.1.1.7 mutated regions. Possibly, clonal diversity was underestimated; donors were largely white British and included more females.

Profiled with immunoSEQ multiplex PCR; TCRdb holds only in-frame clones, not every one. This table has some 150,000 clones, around 88% appearing once. On this clone: Its antigen is unidentified.

V dropped 5 bases and J dropped 4 bases, with 8 bases sitting between them. The CDR3 has 12 amino acids. Per germline, CDR1 LNHDA and CDR2 SQIVND (reference sequence). The chain employs TRBV19 and TRBJ1-2, with D perhaps TRBD1 (5 bases). The sample consisted of peripheral blood, taken on day 0 of MenACWY control vaccination. This TCR was sampled from an adult in good health. The CDR3 here is CASSPGLYGYTF. CDR3 DNA sequence: TGTGCCAGTAGTCCAGGGCTCTATGGCTACACCTTC.